What follows describes a single T cell receptor beta chain. The antigen is undetermined. Sequenced by immunoSEQ multiplex PCR; TCRdb stores in-frame clones only, minus some. The table records 200,000 to 250,000 clones, about nine tenths of them present only once. Germline loops: CDR1 MDHEN, CDR2 SYDVKM. The CDR3 totals 15 residues. V shed 4 bases, J shed 4 bases, and the junction held 8 bases outside the gene matches. The sample is drawn from a study of cytomegalovirus exposure and HLA in healthy donors. General study results and limits: The investigators catalogued 150 to 200 TCR beta chains as cytomegalovirus-associated.

This chain joins TRBV28 and TRBJ2-3, with 7 bases aligning to TRBD2. Sequenced input: PBMCs. This clonotype originated in a woman aged 18-29 years in good health and CMV-seropositive. DNA for the CDR3: TGTGCCAGCAGTTCAGGGCGGGAGAGCCCAGATACGCAGTATTTT. It codes for CASSSGRESPDTQYF.